The sequence of this TCR beta chain was determined in a study of cytomegalovirus exposure and HLA in healthy donors. Across the whole study: Assignment to the Caucasian-associated ancestry cluster applied to around 80% of the approximately 370 genotyped donors.

V lost 7 bases to trimming and J lost 5 bases; unmatched junction nucleotides: 7. This CDR3 has 14 residues. Germline loops: CDR1 MNHNS, CDR2 SASEGT. PCR was performed using 60 Vbeta and 13 Jbeta primers. The data were produced by immunoSEQ multiplex PCR, yet TCRdb's version contains in-frame clones alone and is incomplete. The sample has approximately 190,000 clones, 81% seen once. The sequenced material came from PBMCs. This TCR derives from a man in his fifties or sixties in good health and CMV-seronegative. The chain joins TRBV6-1 to TRBJ2-2; TRBD2 agrees at 7 bases. The CDR3 loop reads CASIGAGPTGELFF. The CDR3 DNA reads as TGTGCCAGCATTGGAGCGGGGCCTACCGGGGAGCTGTTTTTT.